This T cell receptor (beta chain) comes out of a study of cytomegalovirus exposure and HLA in healthy donors. After removal of 3 bases from V and 1 base from J, the junction contained 7 bases not matched to a gene. The CDR3 totals 16 residues. Germline V CDR1 and CDR2: SGHNT, YYREEE (reference sequence). The PCR was carried out with 60 Vbeta primers and 13 Jbeta primers. Data came from immunoSEQ multiplex PCR; TCRdb stores just in-frame clones and leaves some out. The sample lists about 160,000 clones; around 74% were seen once. The specimen was PBMCs. J is TRBJ2-5 and V is TRBV5-4; 9 bases map to TRBD2. The sequence derives from a female donor in good health and CMV-seronegative. CDR3 in DNA: TGTGCCAGCAGCTCCTATGCTAGCGGGGTCCAAGAGACCCAGTACTTC. Its protein is CASSSYASGVQETQYF.